Listed below are T cell receptor beta chains from one sample, sequenced in a study of blood T cell repertoires in COVID-19. Assay: immunoSEQ multiplex PCR; the TCRdb copy retains only in-frame clones and omits some. The table has 150,000 to 200,000 clones, approximately 90% seen once. Sequencing was done on a sample of peripheral blood. These receptor sequences come from a middle-aged man with active or convalescent COVID-19. Both conserved end residues are part of each CDR3. The order of the fields is CDR3 protein, CDR3 DNA, D gene, clone size, V gene, J gene. A D gene is named only where the DNA matches it firmly. The size entry is marked missing in some rows and otherwise reads once, few, many or a size class.

CASSIGTGTGLVHPYGYTF	TGTGCCAGTAGTATTGGGACCGGGACAGGGTTAGTTCATCCCTATGGCTACACCTTC	TRBD1	.	TRBV19	TRBJ1-2
CSVELQRGVEQYF	TGCAGCGTTGAACTACAGCGGGGAGTCGAGCAGTACTTC	TRBD2	.	TRBV29-1	TRBJ2-7
CASSQGTSGSSGDTQYF	TGTGCCAGCAGTCAAGGGACTAGCGGGAGTTCCGGAGATACGCAGTATTTT	TRBD2	.	TRBV28	TRBJ2-3
CASSVAGSHEQYF	TGTGCCAGCAGCGTAGCGGGGTCCCACGAGCAGTACTTC	.	once	TRBV9	TRBJ2-7
CAISPSPGTEAFF	TGTGCCATCAGCCCTTCCCCCGGCACTGAAGCTTTCTTT	.	.	TRBV10-3	TRBJ1-1
CASSQGVRAKNIQYF	TGCGCCAGCAGCCAAGGGGTCAGGGCCAAAAACATTCAGTACTTC	.	.	TRBV4-1	TRBJ2-4
CASSDGQGGYNEQFF	TGTGCCAGCAGTGACGGACAGGGCGGCTACAATGAGCAGTTCTTC	TRBD1	many	TRBV6-4	TRBJ2-1
CSSHYTEAFF	TGCAGCTCGCACTACACTGAAGCTTTCTTT	.	.	TRBV29-1	TRBJ1-1
CSVGSPGLAVQETQYF	TGCAGCGTTGGATCACCGGGACTAGCGGTTCAAGAGACCCAGTACTTC	TRBD2	.	TRBV29-1	TRBJ2-5
CASSFQGVNYEQYF	TGCGCCAGCAGCTTTCAGGGGGTAAACTACGAGCAGTACTTC	TRBD1	few	TRBV5-1	TRBJ2-7
CASLGWGRVTDTQYF	TGTGCCAGCTTAGGGTGGGGCCGGGTAACAGATACGCAGTATTTT	.	.	TRBV28	TRBJ2-3
CASRGPGVKETQYF	TGTGCCAGCAGAGGCCCGGGGGTTAAGGAGACCCAGTACTTC	.	.	TRBV6-5	TRBJ2-5
CSAGYSNQPQHF	TGCAGCGCCGGGTATAGCAATCAGCCCCAGCATTTT	.	.	TRBV29-1	TRBJ1-5
CASSQSGDRGRTRGYTF	TGTGCCAGCAGCCAAAGCGGAGACAGGGGGCGGACTAGAGGCTACACCTTC	TRBD1	.	TRBV3-1/TRBV3-2	TRBJ1-2
CASSLVLAGQYQETQYF	TGTGCCAGCAGCTTAGTACTAGCGGGGCAGTACCAAGAGACCCAGTACTTC	TRBD2	.	TRBV7-8	TRBJ2-5
CASSLARSFGRGAYGYTF	TGTGCCAGCAGCTTAGCGCGTTCTTTTGGCAGGGGGGCCTATGGCTACACCTTC	TRBD1	once	TRBV7-2	TRBJ1-2
CASSLNPQRFGGELFF	TGTGCCAGCAGCTTAAACCCACAGCGGTTTGGCGGGGAGCTGTTTTTT	.	.	TRBV7-3	TRBJ2-2
CASSQDENSGGASSWDEQFF	TGCGCCAGCAGCCAAGATGAGAATAGCGGGGGGGCCTCTTCCTGGGATGAGCAGTTCTTC	TRBD2	.	TRBV4-3	TRBJ2-1
CASSPKSSYNSPLHF	TGTGCCAGCTCACCGAAGAGCTCCTATAATTCACCCCTCCACTTT	.	.	TRBV18	TRBJ1-6
CASSLGTGQETQYF	TGCGCCAGCAGCTTGGGGACAGGGCAAGAGACCCAGTACTTC	TRBD1	.	TRBV5-1	TRBJ2-5